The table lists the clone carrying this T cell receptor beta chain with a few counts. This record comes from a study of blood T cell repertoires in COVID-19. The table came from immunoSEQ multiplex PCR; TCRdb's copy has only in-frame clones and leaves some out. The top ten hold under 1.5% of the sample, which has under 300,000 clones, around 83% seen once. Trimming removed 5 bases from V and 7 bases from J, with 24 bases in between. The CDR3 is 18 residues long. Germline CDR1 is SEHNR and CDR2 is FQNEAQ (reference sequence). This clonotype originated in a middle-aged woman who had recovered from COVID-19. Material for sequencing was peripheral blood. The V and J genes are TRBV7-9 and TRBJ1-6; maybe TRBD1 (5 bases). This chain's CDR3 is CASSRRERDSRWNSPLHF. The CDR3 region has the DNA TGTGCCAGCAGCCGAAGGGAAAGGGACTCCCGATGGAATTCACCCCTCCACTTT.